This TCR beta chain was found in a study of regulatory T cells in long-lasting Graves disease. Turning to the study itself: Patients with new Graves' disease had used antithyroid drugs below 3 months.

This clonotype came up many times. CDR1 is DFQATT, CDR2 SNEGSKA, per germline (reference sequence). The CDR3 loop spans 13 amino acids. Trimming took off 3 bases at V and 4 bases at J, with 12 bases between the two ends. Both iRepertoire HTBI primers and Arm-PCR of CDR3 regions were used to build the TCR beta libraries. Using its own MiXCR run on the multiplex PCR reads, TCRdb lists one record per CDR3 protein. The sample lists 200,000 to 250,000 distinct CDR3 sequences; around 19% were seen once. This sample's time point: newly diagnosed GD, antithyroid drugs for less than 3 months. The TCR library was prepared using RNA isolated from PBMCs.

This sequence was found in a female donor with Graves disease. Sequenced here: peripheral blood mononuclear cells (PBMCs), sampled at new diagnosis, from a patient treated with antithyroid drugs. The gene calls are TRBV20-1 and TRBJ1-2; possible D gene TRBD1, 5 bases. CDR3: CSARTERGYGYTF. In DNA form, the CDR3 reads TGCAGTGCTAGGACAGAAAGGGGCTATGGCTACACCTTC.